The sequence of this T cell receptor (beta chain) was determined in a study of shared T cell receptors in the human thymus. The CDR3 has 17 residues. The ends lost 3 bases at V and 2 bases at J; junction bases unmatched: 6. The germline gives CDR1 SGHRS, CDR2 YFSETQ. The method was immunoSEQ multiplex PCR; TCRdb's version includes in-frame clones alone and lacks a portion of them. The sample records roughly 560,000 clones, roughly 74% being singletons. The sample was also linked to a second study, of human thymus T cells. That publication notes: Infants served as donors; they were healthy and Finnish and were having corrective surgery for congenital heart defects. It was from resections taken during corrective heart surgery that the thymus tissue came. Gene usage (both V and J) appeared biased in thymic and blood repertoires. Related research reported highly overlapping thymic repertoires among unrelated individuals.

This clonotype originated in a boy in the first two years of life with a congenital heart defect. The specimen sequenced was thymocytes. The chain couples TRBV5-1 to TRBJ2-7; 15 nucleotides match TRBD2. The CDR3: CASSCGLAGGRTYEQYF. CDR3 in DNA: TGCGCCAGCAGCTGTGGACTAGCGGGAGGGAGGACCTACGAGCAGTACTTC.